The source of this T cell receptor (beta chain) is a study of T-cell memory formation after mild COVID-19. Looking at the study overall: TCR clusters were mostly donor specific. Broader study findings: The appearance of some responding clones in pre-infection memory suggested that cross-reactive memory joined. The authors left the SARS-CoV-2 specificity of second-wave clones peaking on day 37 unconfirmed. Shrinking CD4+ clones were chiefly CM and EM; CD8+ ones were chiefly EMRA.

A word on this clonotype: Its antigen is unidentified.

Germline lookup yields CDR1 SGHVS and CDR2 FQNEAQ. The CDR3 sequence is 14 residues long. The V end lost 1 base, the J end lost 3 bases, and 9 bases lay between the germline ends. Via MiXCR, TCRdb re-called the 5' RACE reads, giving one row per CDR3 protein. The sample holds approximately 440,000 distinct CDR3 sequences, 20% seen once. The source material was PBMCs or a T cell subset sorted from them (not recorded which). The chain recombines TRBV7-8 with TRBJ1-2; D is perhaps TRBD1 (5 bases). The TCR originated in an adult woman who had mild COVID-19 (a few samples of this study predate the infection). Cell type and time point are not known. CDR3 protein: CASSLGGAHYGYTF. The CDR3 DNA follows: TGTGCCAGCAGCTTAGGAGGGGCCCACTATGGCTACACCTTC.